A selection of T cell receptor beta chains follows, all from one sample in a study of OX40 agonist ivuxolimab in advanced cancers. Some clones are missing from TCRdb's copy, which holds only in-frame ones; the method was immunoSEQ multiplex PCR. The table shows more than 9,500 clones, with 75% to 85% occurring only once. Material: CD4+ or CD8+ T cells sorted from blood, obtained in a trial of the OX40 agonist ivuxolimab. These receptors were taken from an adult with an advanced solid tumor such as melanoma, head and neck, liver or kidney cancer. Each CDR3 is given with its conserved first and last residue. D genes are given only for firm matches. Clone sizes are given selectively: once, few, many, or a class where the clone is expanded.

abundance: -; v_gene: TRBV5-1; d_gene: -; j_gene: TRBJ2-7; CDR3nt: TGCGCCAGCAGCCTGAAACCATACGAGCAGTACTTC; CDR3aa: CASSLKPYEQYF
abundance: -; v_gene: TRBV6-4; d_gene: TRBD2; j_gene: TRBJ2-3; CDR3nt: TGTGCCAGCAGTGAAGGCAGCGGGGGCACAGATACGCAGTATTTT; CDR3aa: CASSEGSGGTDTQYF
abundance: -; v_gene: TRBV4-1; d_gene: TRBD1; j_gene: TRBJ1-1; CDR3nt: TGCGCCAGCAGCCTGGGACAGGGGAACACTGAAGCTTTCTTT; CDR3aa: CASSLGQGNTEAFF
abundance: -; v_gene: TRBV30; d_gene: TRBD1; j_gene: TRBJ2-7; CDR3nt: TGTGCCTGGAGCCCCCCGGACAGGGTCCACGAGCAGTACTTC; CDR3aa: CAWSPPDRVHEQYF
abundance: -; v_gene: TRBV5-1; d_gene: -; j_gene: TRBJ1-5; CDR3nt: TGCGCCAGCAGCTTGGATGAGAATCAGCCCCAGCATTTT; CDR3aa: CASSLDENQPQHF
abundance: once; v_gene: TRBV9; d_gene: -; j_gene: TRBJ2-3; CDR3nt: TGTGCCAGCAGCCTCTCGAGGGCGGGGAGAGATACGCAGTATTTT; CDR3aa: CASSLSRAGRDTQYF
abundance: -; v_gene: TRBV6-6; d_gene: TRBD2; j_gene: TRBJ2-7; CDR3nt: TGTGCCAGCAACAGCGGGGGGGCCCACGAGCAGTACTTC; CDR3aa: CASNSGGAHEQYF
abundance: few; v_gene: TRBV5-1; d_gene: TRBD2; j_gene: TRBJ2-3; CDR3nt: TGCGCCAGCAGCCTCCCCCGAGCGGGGGGGATCACAGATACGCAGTATTTT; CDR3aa: CASSLPRAGGITDTQYF
abundance: -; v_gene: TRBV4-1; d_gene: -; j_gene: TRBJ2-7; CDR3nt: TGCGCCAGCAGCCAAGGGAGAGCGACCTACGAGCAGTACTTC; CDR3aa: CASSQGRATYEQYF
abundance: -; v_gene: TRBV6-6; d_gene: -; j_gene: TRBJ1-1; CDR3nt: TGTGCCAGCGTCCCCGCGGGGGGGTATTACACTGAAGCTTTCTTT; CDR3aa: CASVPAGGYYTEAFF
abundance: few; v_gene: TRBV10-2; d_gene: TRBD2; j_gene: TRBJ2-5; CDR3nt: TGCGCCAGCAAGGCTAGCGGGAGCGGGGAGACCCAGTACTTC; CDR3aa: CASKASGSGETQYF
abundance: -; v_gene: TRBV2; d_gene: TRBD2; j_gene: TRBJ2-1; CDR3nt: TGTGCCAGTTCTAGCGGTACCTACAATGAGCAGTTCTTC; CDR3aa: CASSSGTYNEQFF
abundance: -; v_gene: TRBV27; d_gene: -; j_gene: TRBJ2-7; CDR3nt: TGTGCCAGCAGTCCCCGGGACTCCATTCACGAGCAGTACTTC; CDR3aa: CASSPRDSIHEQYF
abundance: -; v_gene: TRBV6-1; d_gene: -; j_gene: TRBJ2-2; CDR3nt: TGTGCCAGCAGTGAGATTGCGGAAGCGGACACCGGGGAGCTGTTTTTT; CDR3aa: CASSEIAEADTGELFF